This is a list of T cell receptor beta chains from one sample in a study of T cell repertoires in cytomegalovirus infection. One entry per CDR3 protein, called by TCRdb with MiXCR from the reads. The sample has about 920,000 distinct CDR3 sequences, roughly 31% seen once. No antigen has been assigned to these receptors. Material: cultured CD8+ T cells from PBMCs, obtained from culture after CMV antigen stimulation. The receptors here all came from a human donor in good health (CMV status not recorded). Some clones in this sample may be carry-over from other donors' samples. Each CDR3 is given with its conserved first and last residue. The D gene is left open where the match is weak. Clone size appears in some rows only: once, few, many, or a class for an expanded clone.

CASSLVSDYEQYF	TGTGCCAGCAGCTTAGTAAGCGACTACGAGCAGTACTTC	TRBV7-9	TRBJ2-7	NA	few
CASSPDRISYEQYF	TGTGCCAGCAGCCCGGACAGGATCTCCTACGAGCAGTACTTC	TRBV5-6	TRBJ2-7	TRBD1	NA
CASSSARGPSYNEQFF	TGTGCCAGCAGTTCGGCCCGGGGGCCCTCCTACAATGAGCAGTTCTTC	TRBV27	TRBJ2-1	NA	NA
CASTTGGPLWEQFF	TGTGCCAGCACCACGGGGGGGCCTTTGTGGGAGCAGTTCTTC	TRBV12-3/TRBV12-4	TRBJ2-1	TRBD2	NA
CASSLGLGLYEQYF	TGTGCCAGCAGCTTGGGGCTGGGGCTCTACGAGCAGTACTTC	TRBV5-6	TRBJ2-7	NA	NA
CASSLPSPGLLGDYGYTF	TGTGCCAGCAGCTTACCGAGCCCTGGGCTACTTGGGGACTATGGCTACACCTTC	TRBV7-9	TRBJ1-2	NA	few
CASSGYGTQYF	TGCGCCAGCAGTGGTTACGGTACCCAGTACTTC	TRBV10-1	TRBJ2-5	NA	NA
CASRLLAGGNSYNEQFF	TGTGCCAGCAGGCTACTAGCGGGGGGGAACTCCTACAATGAGCAGTTCTTC	TRBV6-6	TRBJ2-1	TRBD2	NA
CASGFSDSGETQYF	TGTGCCAGCGGCTTTAGTGATAGCGGCGAGACCCAGTACTTC	TRBV6-2/TRBV6-3	TRBJ2-5	NA	NA
CATSKGLGSAETQYF	TGTGCCACCAGCAAGGGACTAGGGAGCGCAGAGACCCAGTACTTC	TRBV15	TRBJ2-5	TRBD2	NA
CASSRSPQVGGGEAFF	TGCGCCAGCAGCCGATCTCCACAGGTGGGAGGGGGTGAAGCTTTCTTT	TRBV4-1	TRBJ1-1	NA	NA
CASSLAQGPWYEQYF	TGTGCCAGCAGCTTGGCCCAGGGCCCCTGGTACGAGCAGTACTTC	TRBV5-5	TRBJ2-7	NA	few
CASPTPVYYGYTF	TGTGCCAGCCCTACTCCCGTGTACTATGGCTACACCTTC	TRBV27	TRBJ1-2	NA	NA